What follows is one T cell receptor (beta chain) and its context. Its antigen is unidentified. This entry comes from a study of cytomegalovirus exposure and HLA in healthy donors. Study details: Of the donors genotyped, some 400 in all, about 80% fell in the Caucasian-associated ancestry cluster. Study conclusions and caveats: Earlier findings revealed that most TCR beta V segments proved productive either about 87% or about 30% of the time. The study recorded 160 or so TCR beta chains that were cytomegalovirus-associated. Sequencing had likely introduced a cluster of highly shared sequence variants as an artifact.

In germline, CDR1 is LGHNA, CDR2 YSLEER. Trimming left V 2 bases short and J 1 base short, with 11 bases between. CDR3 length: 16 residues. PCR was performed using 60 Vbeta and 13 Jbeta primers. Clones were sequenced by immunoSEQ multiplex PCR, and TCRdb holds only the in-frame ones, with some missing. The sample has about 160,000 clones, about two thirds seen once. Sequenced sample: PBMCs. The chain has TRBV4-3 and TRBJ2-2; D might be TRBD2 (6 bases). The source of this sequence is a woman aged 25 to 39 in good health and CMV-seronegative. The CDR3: CASSQLSGQNTGELFF. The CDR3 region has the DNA TGCGCCAGCAGCCAACTTAGCGGCCAGAACACCGGGGAGCTGTTTTTT.